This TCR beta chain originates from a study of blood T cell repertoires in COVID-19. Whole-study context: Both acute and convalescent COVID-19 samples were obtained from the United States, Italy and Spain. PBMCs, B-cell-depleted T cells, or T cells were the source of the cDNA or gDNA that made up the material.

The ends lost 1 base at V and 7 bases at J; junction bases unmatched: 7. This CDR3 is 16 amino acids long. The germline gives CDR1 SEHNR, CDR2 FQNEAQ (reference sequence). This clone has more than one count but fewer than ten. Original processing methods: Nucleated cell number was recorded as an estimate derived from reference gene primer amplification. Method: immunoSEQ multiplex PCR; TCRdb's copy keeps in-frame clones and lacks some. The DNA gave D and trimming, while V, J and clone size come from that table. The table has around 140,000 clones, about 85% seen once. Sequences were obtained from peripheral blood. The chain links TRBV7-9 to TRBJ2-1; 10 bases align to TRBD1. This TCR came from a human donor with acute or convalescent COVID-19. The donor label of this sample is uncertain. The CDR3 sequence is CASSLVWDRGGNEQFF. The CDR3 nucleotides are TGTGCCAGCAGCTTAGTATGGGACAGGGGTGGTAATGAGCAGTTCTTC.